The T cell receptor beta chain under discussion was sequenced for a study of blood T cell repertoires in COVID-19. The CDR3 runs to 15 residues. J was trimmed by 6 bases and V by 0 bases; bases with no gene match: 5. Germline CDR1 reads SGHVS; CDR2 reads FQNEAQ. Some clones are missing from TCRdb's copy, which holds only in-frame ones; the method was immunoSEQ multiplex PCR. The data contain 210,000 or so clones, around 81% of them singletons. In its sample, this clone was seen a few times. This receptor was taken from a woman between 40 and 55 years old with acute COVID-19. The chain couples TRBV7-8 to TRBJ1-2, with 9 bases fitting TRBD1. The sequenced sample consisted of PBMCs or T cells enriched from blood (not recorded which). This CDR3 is CASSLAQGANDGYTF. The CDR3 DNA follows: TGTGCCAGCAGCTTAGCACAGGGGGCGAACGATGGCTACACCTTC.